This is a list of T cell receptor beta chains from one sample in a study of blood T cell repertoires in COVID-19. Repertoires were generated with immunoSEQ multiplex PCR, while TCRdb's copy carries only in-frame clones and drops some. The table records around 250,000 clones, approximately 85% of them present only once. Sequenced material: peripheral blood. Receptor source: a man aged 45-60 years with active or convalescent COVID-19. The CDR3 runs from the conserved cysteine through the conserved F or W. D genes are given only for firm matches.

d_call v_call cdr3_aa
TRBD1 TRBV28 CASSFRDRGSSGYTF
NA TRBV7-9 CASSLKGPATEAFF
NA TRBV4-1 CASSPGALSNQPQHF
NA TRBV30 CAWSGGGNEQFF
NA TRBV13 CASGRLGYEQYF
TRBD1 TRBV7-9 CASSLEGQGAGYTF
NA TRBV28 CASSFSVRNTEAFF
NA TRBV6-6 CASSQGGYNEQFF
TRBD1 TRBV19 CASVEGAANTGELFF
NA TRBV3-1/TRBV3-2 CASSPLTGSSYEQYF
TRBD1 TRBV15 CATSRDGGSGTGGPGELFF
TRBD1 TRBV9 CASSAGQGGVTEAFF
NA TRBV19 CASRRGNIQYF
NA TRBV6-6 CASGRGDYGYTF
TRBD2 TRBV2 CASSVAGVGYEQYF
NA TRBV6-1 CASSEFAELSYEQYF
NA TRBV19 CASSSNLGLFTYEQYF
NA TRBV5-5 CASSLVLAEQFF
TRBD2 TRBV29-1 CSVDQRAGEYYEQYF
TRBD2 TRBV11-3 CASSKTSGNGEQFF
NA TRBV7-8 CASSPYRISSGNTIYF
TRBD2 TRBV5-6 CASSLSGYEQYF
NA TRBV5-5 CASSLDGSADTQYF
TRBD2 TRBV29-1 CSVESGLGSGTQYF
TRBD2 TRBV7-2 CASNLAGPFGNEQFF
NA TRBV7-9 CASEGAGEKLFF
NA TRBV20-1 CSARDPYEQYF
TRBD2 TRBV27 CASSFGTSGLEQYF
TRBD2 TRBV7-6 CASSPLAGATSTTGELFF
TRBD2 TRBV19 CASSIDRLAGGEQFF
TRBD1 TRBV28 CASTLTGMNEQFF
TRBD1 TRBV18 CASSPPEDRGRIRSYNEQFF
NA TRBV10-3 CAISAGGGYSNYGYTF
TRBD1 TRBV19 CASSIAAGTGPSDGYTF
TRBD1 TRBV12-3/TRBV12-4 CASSTGAGEQYF
TRBD2 TRBV6-6 CASSPNKGTTANTGELFF
TRBD1 TRBV6-5 CASSTDRGNQPQHF
TRBD1 TRBV18 CASSPPAGGGYGYTF
TRBD2 TRBV2 CASIAVRGSYEQYF
NA TRBV11-2 CASSLSPGVGYEQYF
NA TRBV5-1 CASAFKGDNEKLFF